A single sample gave rise to the 20 T cell receptor beta chains below, sequenced in a study of cytomegalovirus exposure and HLA in healthy donors. The PCR contained 60 Vbeta and 13 Jbeta primers. Using immunoSEQ multiplex PCR, the repertoire was profiled, and TCRdb retains in-frame clones only, with some absent. The sample records 85,000 to 100,000 clones, roughly four fifths being singletons. The source material was PBMCs. The receptor source for this set is a female donor in good health and CMV-seropositive.

The chain employs TRBV5-1 and TRBJ1-1; TRBD1 is a possible D gene (6 bases). The germline CDR1 and CDR2 sequences are SGHRS and YFSETQ. The V gene lost 0 bases and the J gene lost 0 bases, with 9 bases spanning the gap. This CDR3 spans 15 amino acids. The CDR3: CASSLGTGLNTEAFF. CDR3 nucleotide sequence: TGCGCCAGCAGCTTGGGAACAGGGCTGAACACTGAAGCTTTCTTT.

The V gene is TRBV5-6, the J gene TRBJ1-1; D not resolved. The CDR3 runs 16 residues. Germline CDR1 and CDR2: SGHDT and YYEEEE. V lost 3 bases and J 0 bases, leaving 15 bases between the germline ends. The CDR3 region has the DNA TGTGCCAGCAGCTGGTACGGAGAGTCCATGAACACTGAAGCTTTCTTT. Residues: CASSWYGESMNTEAFF. Variable domain in full (rest from reference TRBV5-6 and TRBJ1-1): DAGVTQSPTHLIKTRGQQVTLRCSPKSGHDTVSWYQQALGQGPQFIFQYYEEEERQRGNFPDRFSGHQFPNYSSELNVNALLLGDSALYLCASSWYGESMNTEAFFGQGTRLTVV.

V is TRBV10-3 and J is TRBJ2-5; D possibly corresponds to TRBD2 (6 bases). The V end lost 0 bases, the J end lost 1 base, and 12 bases lay between the germline ends. Germline loops: CDR1 ENHRY, CDR2 SYGVKD. This CDR3 spans 16 amino acids. For the CDR3, the DNA is TGTGCCATCAGTGAGTCTCTGAACGGGGGCCAAGAGACCCAGTACTTC. This codes for CAISESLNGGQETQYF.

The genes are TRBV19 and TRBJ1-4; D is undetermined. The CDR3 consists of 15 residues. V was pared by 7 bases and J by 8 bases, with 20 bases between. Per the germline V gene, CDR1 is LNHDA and CDR2 is SQIVND (reference sequence). In DNA form, the CDR3 reads TGTGCCAGTAACAGCCAGACGGACGGGGAGGAAAAACTGTTTTTT. This translates into CASNSQTDGEEKLFF. The full variable domain, with the rest looked up from reference TRBV19 and TRBJ1-4, is DGGITQSPKYLFRKEGQNVTLSCEQNLNHDAMYWYRQDPGQGLRLIYYSQIVNDFQKGDIAEGYSVSREKKESFPLTVTSAQKNPTAFYLCASNSQTDGEEKLFFGSGTQLSVL.

J is TRBJ2-7 and V is TRBV5-1, with 13 positions matching TRBD2. The germline V gene has CDR1 SGHRS and CDR2 YFSETQ. The CDR3 is 16 residues long. The V gene end was trimmed by 0 bases and the J gene end by 5 bases; junction bases not matched to a gene: 5. CDR3 region: CASSLVKTSGRNEQYF. In nucleotides, the CDR3 is TGCGCCAGCAGCTTGGTAAAGACTAGCGGGAGGAACGAGCAGTACTTC. Based on the CDR3 plus reference TRBV5-1 and TRBJ2-7, the full variable domain is KAGVTQTPRYLIKTRGQQVTLSCSPISGHRSVSWYQQTPGQGLQFLFEYFSETQRNKGNFPGRFSGRQFSNSRSEMNVSTLELGDSALYLCASSLVKTSGRNEQYFGPGTRLTVT.

Comments on this clone: Germline and junction disagree at one end, which may indicate a read error. The chain couples TRBV5-1 to TRBJ2-5, with 7 bases fitting TRBD1. The CDR3 runs to 15 residues. Germline CDR1 reads SGHRS; CDR2 reads YFSETQ. This chain's CDR3 is CASSFGQADQETQYF. CDR3 bases: TGCGCCAGCAGCTTCGGACAGGCTGACCAAGAAACCCAGTACTTC.

The chain uses TRBV10-3 and TRBJ1-3; D possibly corresponds to TRBD1 (6 bases). From germline, CDR1 is ENHRY and CDR2 SYGVKD. This CDR3 contains 14 residues. V lost 7 bases and J lost 0, with 10 bases in between. The CDR3 loop reads CAITRQDSGNTIYF. The CDR3 nucleotides read TGTGCCATCACTAGACAGGACTCTGGAAACACCATATATTTT.

V is TRBV19 and J is TRBJ1-2, with D unclear. There are 15 residues in the CDR3. Trimming took 4 bases from V and 4 from J, leaving 16 bases between them. CDR1 LNHDA and CDR2 SQIVND come from the germline V gene (reference sequence). This CDR3 reads CASSTGYWGGYGYTF. In DNA form, the CDR3 reads TGTGCCAGTAGTACCGGTTATTGGGGAGGCTATGGCTACACCTTC.

Comment on this clone: A junction boundary mismatches the germline segment, possibly from a read error. The J gene is TRBJ2-3, the V gene TRBV7-9; 12 bases fit TRBD2. Germline loops: CDR1 SEHNR, CDR2 FQNEAQ (reference sequence). The length of the CDR3 is 15 residues. This chain's CDR3 is CSSNRLAGGTDTQYF. In DNA form, the CDR3 reads TGTTCCAGCAATCGTCTAGCGGGAGGGACAGATACGCAGTATTTT. Filled out from reference TRBV7-9 and TRBJ2-3, the complete variable domain reads DTGVSQNPRHKITKRGQNVTFRCDPISEHNRLYWYRQTLGQGPEFLTYFQNEAQLEKSRLLSDRFSAERPKGSFSTLEIQRTEQGDSAMYLCSSNRLAGGTDTQYFGPGTRLTVL.

The J gene is TRBJ2-7, the V gene TRBV7-6, with TRBD2 matching over 7 bases. V was clipped by 6 bases and J by 7 bases; unmatched bases: 3. The germline V gene encodes CDR1 SGHVS and CDR2 FNYEAQ. The CDR3 sequence is 11 residues long. The CDR3 DNA sequence: TGTGCCAGCAGGGGAGGGGATGAGCAGTACTTC. Translated, it gives CASRGGDEQYF.

V usage is TRBV4-1 and J usage is TRBJ1-5; the match to TRBD1 covers 9 bases. V dropped 0 bases and J dropped 7; count of bases not matched to a gene: 7. The CDR3 sequence is 16 residues long. The V gene's germline CDR1 is MGHRA and CDR2 YSYEKL. This chain's CDR3 is CASSQDETGGRQPQHF. CDR3 nucleotide sequence: TGCGCCAGCAGCCAAGACGAAACAGGGGGCCGACAGCCCCAGCATTTT.

This chain uses TRBV6-4 with TRBJ1-1, with D perhaps TRBD1 (5 bases). The CDR3 runs to 14 residues. CDR1 and CDR2 from the germline V gene are MRHNA and SNTAGT. Trimming cost V 5 bases and J 4 bases, with 14 bases left between them. CDR3 sequence: CASSSTWRGTEAFF. CDR3 nucleotide sequence: TGTGCCAGCAGTTCCACCTGGAGGGGCACTGAAGCTTTCTTT.

This clone was seen a few times. The chain has TRBV6-1 and TRBJ2-7, with TRBD1 identical over 8 bases. The CDR3 covers 15 residues. V shed 3 bases and J 5 bases; nucleotides not matched to a gene: 9. The germline V gene has CDR1 MNHNS and CDR2 SASEGT. Here the CDR3 DNA reads TGTGCCAGCAGTGACCGGAGACAGGGGAAGAACGAGCAGTACTTC. This sequence encodes CASSDRRQGKNEQYF.

This clone was seen a single time. The chain combines TRBV6-5 with TRBJ2-5; D uncertain. Trimming cost V 3 bases and J 11 bases, with 10 bases left between them. Germline V lookup: CDR1 MNHEY, CDR2 SVGAGI. The CDR3 runs 11 residues. The CDR3, as DNA: TGTGCCAGCAGTTATTCCTACGTGCAGTACTTC. It encodes CASSYSYVQYF.

For the CDR3, the DNA is TGTGCCAGCAGTTTAACAGGGCTATCCGTCGGGGCCAACGTCCTGACTTTC. It yields the protein CASSLTGLSVGANVLTF. The chain couples TRBV27 to TRBJ2-6, with a possible D match to TRBD1 (6 bases). Germline CDR1 reads MNHEY; CDR2 reads SMNVEV (reference sequence). The length of the CDR3 is 17 residues. The V end lost 2 bases, the J end lost 4 bases, and 15 bases lay between the germline ends.

The rearrangement links TRBV28 to TRBJ2-2; 8 bases line up with TRBD1. V was pared by 6 bases and J by 1 base, with 4 bases of the junction left unmatched. The CDR3 covers 15 residues. CDR1 and CDR2 from the germline V gene are MDHEN and SYDVKM. The CDR3 region is CASRLDRGNTGELFF. The CDR3 DNA sequence: TGTGCCAGCAGGTTAGACAGGGGGAACACCGGGGAGCTGTTTTTT.

The gene calls are TRBV27 and TRBJ2-1; TRBD1 matches at 8 bases. Losses at the gene ends were 5 bases for V and 6 bases for J; bases not matched to a gene: 12. The CDR3 has 16 amino acids. Per the germline V gene, CDR1 is MNHEY and CDR2 is SMNVEV (reference sequence). In nucleotides, the CDR3 is TGTGCCAGCAGTCCCGACCCGGGACAGGTAATCAATGAGCAGTTCTTC. Amino acids: CASSPDPGQVINEQFF.

The table lists this clone with a few counts. This chain joins TRBV6-1 and TRBJ2-7; 7 bases are a match to TRBD2. After removal of 3 bases from V and 0 bases from J, the junction contained 8 bases not matched to a gene. Germline CDR1 and CDR2: MNHNS and SASEGT. The length of the CDR3 is 16 residues. CDR3 nucleotide sequence: TGTGCCAGCAGTGAGGGGAGGGCTGCCCTCTCCTACGAGCAGTACTTC. It codes for CASSEGRAALSYEQYF.

The chain recombines TRBV6-5 with TRBJ1-3; a weak D match, TRBD1 (5 bases). CDR1 is MNHEY, CDR2 SVGAGI, per germline. This CDR3 contains 15 residues. With 8 bases removed from V and 7 bases from J, the gap between germline ends came to 21 bases. DNA of the CDR3: TGTGCCAGCCATGGCCAAGGCAGGGAGGGGAACACCATATATTTT. This gives the protein CASHGQGREGNTIYF.

This chain joins TRBV10-3 and TRBJ1-4; 12 nucleotides align to TRBD1. Per the germline V gene, CDR1 is ENHRY and CDR2 is SYGVKD. The CDR3 extends over 14 amino acids. After removal of 3 bases from V and 8 bases from J, the junction contained 1 base not matched to a gene. The CDR3 reads CAISDGTGGEKLFF. The CDR3 region has the DNA TGTGCCATCAGTGACGGGACAGGGGGCGAAAAACTGTTTTTT.